These T cell receptor beta chains were read from a single sample in a study of CD8 T cells in ankylosing spondylitis. In TCRdb, the 5' RACE reads were re-called with MiXCR into one record per CDR3 protein. The table has about 300,000 distinct CDR3 sequences, more than 9% seen once. Sample: blood, either unsorted or a sorted T cell fraction (not recorded which). These receptors were obtained from a female donor with ankylosing spondylitis or in good health (not recorded which). Both conserved end residues are trimmed from each CDR3. D genes are given only for firm matches. Not every row has a clone size; where given, it reads once, few, many or a size class.

j_call | d_call | clone_size | v_call | cdr3_aa
TRBJ1-2 | TRBD1 | many | TRBV10-3 | AISEATGKAYGYT
TRBJ2-1 | TRBD2 | NA | TRBV3-1 | ASSQDRTSGGTGSYNEQF
TRBJ2-1 | TRBD1 | many | TRBV28 | ASGSWTGRNEQF
TRBJ1-2 | NA | many | TRBV20-1 | SAHNPGFTLGYT
TRBJ1-2 | NA | many | TRBV9 | ASSGMGQRYT
TRBJ1-4 | NA | many | TRBV6-5 | ASSFAPQANEKLF
TRBJ2-1 | NA | many | TRBV5-1 | AGHDGNPNNEQF
TRBJ1-6 | NA | many | TRBV28 | ASSRDIGLRPLH
TRBJ2-1 | TRBD2 | many | TRBV7-6 | ASTPYLSSGRTNEQF
TRBJ1-5 | NA | many | TRBV28 | ASSLTNNQPQH
TRBJ2-2 | TRBD1 | few | TRBV19 | ASSMQGAGELF
TRBJ2-3 | TRBD2 | many | TRBV28 | ASSFPSGEAQIEQY
TRBJ2-7 | NA | many | TRBV11-2 | ASSLKSYEQY
TRBJ1-1 | TRBD1 | many | TRBV11-1 | ASRSLGPRTGGRTEAF
TRBJ1-1 | NA | NA | TRBV3-1 | ASSQSRGEAF
TRBJ2-7 | NA | many | TRBV20-1 | SASTHA